What follows describes a single TCR beta chain. RNA was extracted with the RNeasy kit, and a quantity of about 0.45 to 1 ug was reverse transcribed using random hexamers. MiXCR, run by TCRdb on the immunoSEQ multiplex PCR reads, gives a single entry per CDR3 protein. The sample shows approximately 120,000 distinct CDR3 sequences, around 94% of them seen only once. The data were obtained in a study of CD8 T cells in Susac syndrome. Recently defined diagnostic criteria classed the Susac syndrome patients as definite or probable. Germline V gene lookup returns CDR1 GTSNPN and CDR2 SVGIG (reference sequence). The CDR3 totals 15 residues. V lost 2 bases, J lost 3 bases, and 7 bases stayed unmatched.

V is TRBV30 and J is TRBJ2-1; 7 bases map to TRBD1. The sequencing sample was made of CD8+ T cells from PBMCs. This TCR derives from a human donor with Susac syndrome. The CDR3 loop reads CAWSSKDRDYNEQFF. Written as DNA, the CDR3 is TGTGCCTGGAGTTCGAAAGACAGGGACTACAATGAGCAGTTCTTC.